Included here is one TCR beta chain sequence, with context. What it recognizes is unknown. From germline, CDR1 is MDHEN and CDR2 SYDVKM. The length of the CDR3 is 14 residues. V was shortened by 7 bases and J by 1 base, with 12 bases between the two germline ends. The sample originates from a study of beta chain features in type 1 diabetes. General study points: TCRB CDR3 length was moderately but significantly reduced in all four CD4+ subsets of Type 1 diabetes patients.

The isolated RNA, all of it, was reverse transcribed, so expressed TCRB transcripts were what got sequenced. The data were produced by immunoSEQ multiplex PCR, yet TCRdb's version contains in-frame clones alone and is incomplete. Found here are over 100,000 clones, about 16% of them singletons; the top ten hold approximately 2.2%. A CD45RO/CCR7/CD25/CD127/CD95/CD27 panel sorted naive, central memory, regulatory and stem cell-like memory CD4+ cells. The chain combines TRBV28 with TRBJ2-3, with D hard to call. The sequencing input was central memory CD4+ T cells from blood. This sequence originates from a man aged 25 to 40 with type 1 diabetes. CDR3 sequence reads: CASKESTGTDTQYF. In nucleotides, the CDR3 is TGTGCCAGCAAGGAGTCTACGGGCACAGATACGCAGTATTTT.